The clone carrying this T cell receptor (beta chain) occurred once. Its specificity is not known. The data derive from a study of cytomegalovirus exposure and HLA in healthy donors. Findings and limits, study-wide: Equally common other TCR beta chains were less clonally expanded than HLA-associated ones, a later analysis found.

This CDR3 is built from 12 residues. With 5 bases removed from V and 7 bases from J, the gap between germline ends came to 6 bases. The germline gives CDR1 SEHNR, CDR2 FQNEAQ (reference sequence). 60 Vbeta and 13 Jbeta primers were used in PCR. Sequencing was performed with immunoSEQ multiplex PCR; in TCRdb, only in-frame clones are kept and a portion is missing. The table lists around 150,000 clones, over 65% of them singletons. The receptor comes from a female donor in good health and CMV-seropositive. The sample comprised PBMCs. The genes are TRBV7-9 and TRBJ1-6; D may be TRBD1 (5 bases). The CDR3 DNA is TGTGCCAGCAGCGGGGGGAATTCACCCCTCCACTTT. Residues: CASSGGNSPLHF.